The entry that follows covers one TCR beta chain sequence. In the study's own analysis: Estimation of nucleated cell counts was performed using reference gene primer amplification. Sequencing was performed with immunoSEQ multiplex PCR; in TCRdb, only in-frame clones are kept and a portion is missing. D and trimming come from the DNA, and the V and J calls and clone size come from that table. This table has 60,000 to 65,000 clones, roughly 84% appearing once. These data originate in a study of blood T cell repertoires in COVID-19. The CDR3 extends over 14 amino acids. CDR1 and CDR2 from the germline V gene are SNHLY and FYNNEI. Trimming cost V 6 bases and J 10 bases, with 16 bases left between them.

This chain uses TRBV2 with TRBJ1-6, with D perhaps TRBD1 (5 bases). The TCR originated in an elderly woman with active or convalescent COVID-19. Sequencing input: peripheral blood. DNA of the CDR3: TGTGCCAGCAGCCCTGAGTTGGGACTCTCACCCCTCCACTTT. The encoded protein is CASSPELGLSPLHF.